The 15 T cell receptor beta chains below were found in one sample sequenced in a study of T-cell memory formation after mild COVID-19. TCRdb fed the 5' RACE reads into MiXCR, producing one record per CDR3 protein. The sample lists 450,000 to 650,000 distinct CDR3 sequences; approximately 20% were seen once. Material for sequencing was PBMCs or a T cell subset sorted from them (not recorded which). The source of these receptors is an adult woman who had mild COVID-19 (a few samples of this study predate the infection). Cell type and time point are not known.

This clonotype has a count of ten or more. The rearrangement links TRBV2 to TRBJ1-5; D uncertain. From germline, CDR1 is SNHLY and CDR2 FYNNEI. Trimming shortened V by 6 bases and J by 0 bases, and 12 bases separated the two germline ends. The CDR3 is 15 residues long. Written as DNA, the CDR3 is TGTGCCAGCAGCGGTCTTGGGATTAGCAATCAGCCCCAGCATTTT. Its translation: CASSGLGISNQPQHF.

This clonotype was seen a handful of times. The chain uses TRBV7-3 and TRBJ1-2, with D possibly being TRBD1 (5 bases). In germline, CDR1 is SGHTA, CDR2 FQGTGA. The CDR3 length is 15 residues. The ends were cut back, 7 bases at V and 4 bases at J, with 19 bases in the middle. The CDR3 DNA sequence: TGTGCCAGCACCCTCAACCGGGGGGATAGCTATGGCTACACCTTC. This encodes CASTLNRGDSYGYTF.

This clonotype was picked up many times. The CDR3 region has the DNA TGCAGTGCTAGAGACGGGGACTACGAGCAGTACTTC. It encodes CSARDGDYEQYF. V usage is TRBV20-1 and J usage is TRBJ2-7, with a possible D match to TRBD2 (5 bases). The CDR3 totals 12 residues. Germline CDR1 DFQATT, CDR2 SNEGSKA (reference sequence). V was pared by 0 bases and J by 3 bases, with 6 bases between.

This clonotype turned up a few times. The J gene is TRBJ2-3, the V gene TRBV3-1; 7 nucleotides match TRBD2. The junction had 4 bases not matched to a gene; V was cut back by 1 base and J by 0 bases. The germline CDR1 and CDR2 sequences are LGHDT and YNNKEL (reference sequence). The CDR3 has 16 residues. This CDR3 reads CASSQGSGISTDTQYF. The DNA for the CDR3 is TGTGCCAGCAGCCAAGGAAGCGGGATTAGCACAGATACGCAGTATTTT.

The table lists this clonotype with a few counts. The chain carries TRBV7-8 and TRBJ2-1; D not resolved. V was clipped by 3 bases and J by 5 bases, with 11 bases between them. CDR1 is SGHVS and CDR2 is FQNEAQ in the germline V gene. The CDR3 has 14 amino acids. This CDR3 is CASSFRAQDNEQFF. CDR3 DNA: TGTGCCAGCAGCTTCCGGGCGCAGGACAATGAGCAGTTCTTC.

The chain combines TRBV7-9 with TRBJ1-2; TRBD1 agrees at 7 bases. The CDR3 extends over 15 amino acids. Germline V lookup: CDR1 SEHNR, CDR2 FQNEAQ (reference sequence). V gave up 4 bases and J gave up 6 bases; unmatched junction bases: 11. CDR3 nucleotides: TGTGCCAGCAGCTCCCGCCCGGCAGGGACAGATGGCTACACCTTC. It encodes CASSSRPAGTDGYTF.

The chain employs TRBV7-9 and TRBJ2-5; TRBD1 aligns across 7 bases. The CDR3 extends over 15 amino acids. Unmatched junction bases numbered 8, after V lost 1 base and J lost 6 bases. From germline, CDR1 is SEHNR and CDR2 FQNEAQ (reference sequence). DNA for the CDR3: TGTGCCAGCAGCTTAGAAGTGACAGGGCAGAAGACCCAGTACTTC. As protein: CASSLEVTGQKTQYF. Drawing the rest from reference TRBV7-9 and TRBJ2-5, the complete variable domain is DTGVSQNPRHKITKRGQNVTFRCDPISEHNRLYWYRQTLGQGPEFLTYFQNEAQLEKSRLLSDRFSAERPKGSFSTLEIQRTEQGDSAMYLCASSLEVTGQKTQYFGPGTRLLVL.

Concerning this clonotype itself: Mismatch with germline at one junction end may stem from a read error. V gene TRBV7-7 combines with J gene TRBJ2-1; D unclear. The CDR3 has 16 residues. CDR1 is SSHAT, CDR2 FNYEAQ, per germline (reference sequence). The CDR3 spells CASSPLPLSSYNEQFF. The CDR3 DNA sequence: TGTGCTAGCAGCCCCCTGCCCCTGAGCTCCTACAATGAGCAGTTCTTC.

This clonotype was seen only a few times. The J gene is TRBJ1-3, the V gene TRBV12-3 or TRBV12-4, with a weak D call TRBD1 (6 bases). V was clipped by 7 bases and J by 4 bases, with 11 bases between them. This CDR3 has 13 amino acids. For the CDR3, the DNA is TGTGCCAGCACCACAGGGCCCGGAAACACCATATATTTT. Protein sequence: CASTTGPGNTIYF.

Only a few counts were recorded for this clonotype. The chain carries TRBV7-9 and TRBJ2-7; TRBD1 aligns across 9 bases. This CDR3 spans 15 amino acids. Germline CDR1 and CDR2: SEHNR and FQNEAQ (reference sequence). With 1 base clipped from V and 3 bases from J, the junction kept 4 bases outside the gene matches. For the CDR3, the DNA is TGTGCCAGCAGCTTAGACGGACAGGGGCTCTACGAGCAGTACTTC. It is translated as CASSLDGQGLYEQYF.

This clonotype has just a few counts. The V and J genes are TRBV6-6 and TRBJ1-4; tentatively, D is TRBD1 (6 bases). Trimming took off 5 bases at V and 7 bases at J, with 17 bases between the two ends. Germline loops: CDR1 MNHNY, CDR2 SVGAGI (reference sequence). The CDR3 contains 15 residues. CDR3 DNA sequence: TGTGCCAGCAGTCCGCTGACAGGCCCCAGTGAAAAACTGTTTTTT. Its protein product is CASSPLTGPSEKLFF.

This clonotype was seen a handful of times. The chain employs TRBV20-1 and TRBJ2-3; either TRBD1 or TRBD2 may supply D (6 bases each). Trimming stripped 6 bases from V and 0 bases from J, with 19 bases between. CDR1 is DFQATT and CDR2 is SNEGSKA in the germline V gene (reference sequence). The CDR3 spans 16 residues. The CDR3 region has the DNA TGCAGTGCCACCCCGATGGGGGGCCCAAGCACAGATACGCAGTATTTT. Translated, it gives CSATPMGGPSTDTQYF.

The chain couples TRBV19 to TRBJ2-1; D gene unclear. V was trimmed by 1 base and J by 7 bases, leaving 5 bases between them. This CDR3 is built from 12 residues. CDR1 and CDR2 (germline): LNHDA, SQIVND (reference sequence). The CDR3 is CASSIAGNEQFF. The CDR3 bases are TGTGCCAGTAGTATAGCAGGTAATGAGCAGTTCTTC.

The sample holds a few counts of this clonotype. V and J are TRBV5-4 and TRBJ2-5; no clear D gene. The V end lost 4 bases, the J end lost 5 bases, and 21 bases lay between the germline ends. Germline CDR1 SGHNT, CDR2 YYREEE (reference sequence). The CDR3 has 16 residues. The CDR3 DNA reads as TGTGCCAGCAGCCCCTCCTCCCGCCGAATAGGGGAGACCCAGTACTTC. Translation: CASSPSSRRIGETQYF.

The chain uses TRBV6-1 and TRBJ2-2, with 10 bases that match TRBD2. The ends lost 6 bases at V and 4 bases at J; junction bases unmatched: 5. CDR1 is MNHNS, CDR2 SASEGT, per germline. The CDR3 runs to 15 residues. DNA of the CDR3: TGTGCCAGCAGGGCCGGGACTAGCGCCACCGGGGAGCTGTTTTTT. Its translation is CASRAGTSATGELFF.